One sample yielded the 5 T cell receptor beta chains listed below, sequenced in a study of OX40 agonist ivuxolimab in advanced cancers. The assay was immunoSEQ multiplex PCR, and TCRdb's table has in-frame clones only and misses some. The data contain roughly 70,000 clones, roughly 80% of them singletons. Sequenced here: CD4+ or CD8+ T cells sorted from blood, sampled in a trial of the OX40 agonist ivuxolimab. Receptor source: an adult with an advanced solid tumor such as melanoma, head and neck, liver or kidney cancer.

The CDR3 spells CASSPLPETGPGNTIYF. The CDR3 coding sequence is TGTGCCAGTAGCCCACTACCGGAGACAGGACCTGGAAACACCATATATTTT. The chain employs TRBV19 and TRBJ1-3; perhaps TRBD1 as D (6 bases). V lost 6 bases, J lost 2 bases, and 20 bases lay in between. The CDR3 is 17 residues long. Germline values: CDR1 LNHDA, CDR2 SQIVND (reference sequence).

The J gene is TRBJ2-3, the V gene TRBV30, with a weak D call TRBD1 (6 bases). Looked up from germline, CDR1 is GTSNPN and CDR2 is SVGIG (reference sequence). There are 15 residues in the CDR3. Trimming removed 0 bases at V and 2 bases at J, with 12 bases between. CDR3 nucleotides: TGTGCCTGGAGTGTACGCGGACAGAACACAGATACGCAGTATTTT. Amino acids: CAWSVRGQNTDTQYF.

Details on this clone: The same CDR3 also results from other DNA sequences found in this sample. V usage is TRBV13 and J usage is TRBJ1-1; TRBD1 agrees at 7 bases. CDR3 length: 17 residues. The J segment lost 4 bases and the V segment lost 2 bases, leaving 13 bases of the junction unmatched. CDR1 is PRHDT, CDR2 FYEKMQ, per germline (reference sequence). The CDR3 region is CASSLMRRGGASTEAFF. In nucleotides, the CDR3 is TGTGCCAGCAGCTTAATGCGCAGAGGGGGCGCGAGCACTGAAGCTTTCTTT.

The chain joins TRBV7-2 to TRBJ2-2; D uncertain. Germline CDR1 and CDR2: SGHTA and FQGNSA. The CDR3 extends over 12 amino acids. V was clipped by 0 bases and J by 5 bases, with 1 base between them. CDR3 residues: CASSLATGELFF. In nucleotides, the CDR3 is TGTGCCAGCAGCTTAGCGACCGGGGAGCTGTTTTTT.

This chain connects TRBV11-2 to TRBJ1-1, with D tentatively TRBD1 (5 bases). The CDR3 length is 16 residues. Looked up from germline, CDR1 is SGHAT and CDR2 is FQNNGV. V was clipped by 4 bases and J by 5 bases, with 20 bases between them. The CDR3: CASSSLGTPSGTEAFF. The CDR3 DNA is TGTGCCAGCAGCTCCTTAGGGACTCCCAGCGGGACTGAAGCTTTCTTT.